Listed below are T cell receptor beta chains from one sample, sequenced in a study of T-cell reconstitution after alpha-beta-depleted transplantation in children. TCRdb called the PCR reads again in MiXCR, with one record for every CDR3 protein. Of hundreds of thousands of distinct CDR3 sequences in the sample, around 12% were seen once. The material sequenced was PBMCs, taken before TCRalphabeta/CD19-depleted stem cell transplant. These receptors originate from a girl aged 2 to 10 with congenital amegakaryocytic thrombocytopenia, due to receive a stem cell transplant. CDR3s include the opening cysteine and the closing phenylalanine or tryptophan. D genes are given only for firm matches. A row's size may be missing; if present it is once, few, many or a size class.

j_gene | d_gene | v_gene | abundance | CDR3nt | CDR3aa
TRBJ1-1 | NA | TRBV27 | few | TGTGCCAGCAGTTTGTGGACAGACGGCGCTGAAGCTTTCTTT | CASSLWTDGAEAFF
TRBJ2-1 | TRBD2 | TRBV6-5 | NA | TGTGCCAGCAGTTACTCGTTCAGCGGGAATAGTGATGAGCAGTTCTTC | CASSYSFSGNSDEQFF
TRBJ2-2 | TRBD2 | TRBV20-1 | few | TGCAGTGCTAGAGAAACGGGACTAGCGGGAGTATCGGGAGGTAACGGGGAGCTGTTTTTT | CSARETGLAGVSGGNGELFF
TRBJ2-1 | TRBD2 | TRBV6-2/TRBV6-3 | many | TGTGCCAGCAGTGCCAGCGGGACCTACAATGAGCAGTTCTTC | CASSASGTYNEQFF
TRBJ2-3 | TRBD1 | TRBV15 | NA | TGTGCCACCCAAGACAGGGGCAGAAGAGATACGCAGTATTTT | CATQDRGRRDTQYF
TRBJ2-7 | TRBD2 | TRBV7-2 | NA | TGTGCCAGCAGCTTAGGACGACTAGCGGGACCCGAGCAGTACTTC | CASSLGRLAGPEQYF
TRBJ2-1 | NA | TRBV16 | many | TGTGCCAGCAGCCAAATCCCTGACTATTACAATGAGCAGTTCTTC | CASSQIPDYYNEQFF
TRBJ1-5 | NA | TRBV5-1 | many | TGCGCCAGCAGCTTGTCCAGGAATCAGCCCCAGCATTTT | CASSLSRNQPQHF
TRBJ2-4 | NA | TRBV28 | many | TGTGCCACCATTTCAGGACACCTGGACAAAAACATTCAGTACTTC | CATISGHLDKNIQYF
TRBJ2-1 | NA | TRBV5-1 | many | TGCGCCAGCAGCGTATTAGGTGAACCCAATGAGCAGTTCTTC | CASSVLGEPNEQFF
TRBJ2-1 | TRBD2 | TRBV5-1 | many | TGTGCCAGCAGTTTAGCGGGTCCTTCCTACAATGAGCAGTTCTTC | CASSLAGPSYNEQFF
TRBJ2-1 | NA | TRBV10-3 | few | TGTGCCATCAGTGAGAGGACGGGGGCCTACAATGAGCAGTTCTTC | CAISERTGAYNEQFF
TRBJ2-5 | NA | TRBV29-1 | many | TGCAGCGTTGAAGTCGGGCAGACCCAGTACTTC | CSVEVGQTQYF
TRBJ2-1 | TRBD1 | TRBV20-1 | once | TGCAGTGCTAGAGCCCCCTGGGGGACAGGGGAAGACAATGAGCAGTTCTTC | CSARAPWGTGEDNEQFF
TRBJ1-5 | NA | TRBV20-1 | NA | TGCAGTGCTAACAGGGAAAATCAGCCCCAGCATTTT | CSANRENQPQHF
TRBJ2-5 | NA | TRBV11-1 | NA | TGTGCCAGCAGTTCTACTCAGGGTTGGGAGACCCAGTACTTC | CASSSTQGWETQYF
TRBJ1-1 | NA | TRBV5-1 | many | TGCGCCAGCACACCGGGGCTTATGAACACTGAAGCTTTCTTT | CASTPGLMNTEAFF
TRBJ2-2 | NA | TRBV5-1 | NA | TGCGCCAGCAGCTCCATTCCGGGGGACCGGGAGCTGTTTTTT | CASSSIPGDRELFF
TRBJ2-3 | TRBD2 | TRBV4-2 | many | TGTGCCAGCAGCCAAGGCTTTCTAGCGGCAGAGGCAGATACGCAGTATTTT | CASSQGFLAAEADTQYF
TRBJ2-5 | NA | TRBV28 | many | TGTGCCAGCAGTCACATAATGACTACACTGCAAGAGACCCAGTACTTC | CASSHIMTTLQETQYF
TRBJ1-6 | NA | TRBV6-1 | few | TGTGCTTCGGGGAGTGTATCCTATAATTCACCCCTCCACTTT | CASGSVSYNSPLHF
TRBJ1-6 | NA | TRBV12-3/TRBV12-4 | many | TGTGCCAGCAGTTTAATTGTCGACAGTCCCCTCCACTTT | CASSLIVDSPLHF
TRBJ2-2 | TRBD2 | TRBV19 | many | TGTGCCAGTAAAATAGCGGGGTACACCGGGGAGCTGTTTTTT | CASKIAGYTGELFF
TRBJ1-5 | TRBD1 | TRBV7-9 | many | TGTGCCAGCAGCTTAGGTGGGACAGGGGCTCAGCCCCAGCATTTT | CASSLGGTGAQPQHF
TRBJ2-4 | TRBD1 | TRBV12-3/TRBV12-4 | NA | TGTGCCAGCAGTTTAGAAGGGACAGCTGTTAAAAACATTCAGTACTTC | CASSLEGTAVKNIQYF
TRBJ2-2 | TRBD1 | TRBV24-1 | NA | TGTGCCACCAGTGGTACCAGTCCCCGGGACAGGGACACCGGGGAGCTGTTTTTT | CATSGTSPRDRDTGELFF
TRBJ2-5 | NA | TRBV2 | NA | TGTGCCAGCAGTGTGGGGAATCAAGCGAATCAAGAGACCCAGTACTTC | CASSVGNQANQETQYF
TRBJ2-5 | NA | TRBV13 | few | TGTGCCAGCAGCTTCAGCTCGGGAGAGGGAACGACCCAGTACTTC | CASSFSSGEGTTQYF
TRBJ1-2 | NA | TRBV20-1 | NA | TGCAGTGCTAGTGACCAACTGAACTATGGCTACACCTTC | CSASDQLNYGYTF
TRBJ2-1 | NA | TRBV25-1 | few | TGTGCCAGCAGTGGAGACAGGTTATACAATGAGCAGTTCTTC | CASSGDRLYNEQFF
TRBJ2-7 | TRBD1 | TRBV27 | few | TGTGCCAGCAGGTCCGCCGGGACAGGGAACGAGCAGTACTTC | CASRSAGTGNEQYF
TRBJ2-7 | TRBD2 | TRBV7-6 | NA | TGTGCCAGCAGCTTAGGTCCGCAAGCGGGAGGCCCTCCCTACGAGCAGTACTTC | CASSLGPQAGGPPYEQYF
TRBJ2-3 | TRBD2 | TRBV12-3/TRBV12-4 | NA | TGTGCCAGCACTTCCGGGGCTAGCGGGAGGGATACGCAGTATTTT | CASTSGASGRDTQYF
TRBJ2-3 | TRBD2 | TRBV10-1 | NA | TGCGCCAGCAGTCATCAGGGACTAGCAACGCAGTATTTT | CASSHQGLATQYF
TRBJ1-5 | NA | TRBV11-2 | once | TGTGCCAGCAGCTTACGGGGCGGAATAGGGGTATTCGATCAGCCCCAGCATTTT | CASSLRGGIGVFDQPQHF
TRBJ2-1 | NA | TRBV27 | once | TGTGCCAGCAGTTACCGCGTCCAAGCGGGCGGACTCTCCTACAATGAGCAGTTCTTC | CASSYRVQAGGLSYNEQFF
TRBJ1-1 | NA | TRBV20-1 | few | TGCAGTGCTAGAGCAGGGACGAACACTGAAGCTTTCTTT | CSARAGTNTEAFF
TRBJ2-7 | NA | TRBV6-1 | few | TGTGCCAGCACCTCCCAAGGGATCTCCTACGAGCAGTACTTC | CASTSQGISYEQYF
TRBJ1-2 | NA | TRBV4-1 | many | TGCGCCAGCAGCCAAGAATCCTATGGCTACACCTTC | CASSQESYGYTF
TRBJ2-5 | TRBD2 | TRBV11-1 | few | TGTGCCAGCAGCTTAGGTACCCCAAGGCCTAGCGGGTATCAAGAGACCCAGTACTTC | CASSLGTPRPSGYQETQYF
TRBJ2-6 | NA | TRBV6-2/TRBV6-3 | NA | TGTGCCAGCATGAGCCGCTTGCTTGGGGCCAACGTCCTGACTTTC | CASMSRLLGANVLTF
TRBJ1-3 | NA | TRBV12-3/TRBV12-4 | NA | TGTGCCAGCAGAGCAGGGAACGCTGGAAACACCATATATTTT | CASRAGNAGNTIYF
TRBJ2-7 | NA | TRBV12-3/TRBV12-4 | many | TGTGCCAGCAGTTTAGCGTTGGGTTACGAGCAGTACTTC | CASSLALGYEQYF
TRBJ2-7 | NA | TRBV7-9 | few | TGTGCCACCAGCGGCGAGAGCTCCTACGAGCAGTACTTC | CATSGESSYEQYF
TRBJ1-2 | NA | TRBV4-1 | many | TGCGCCAGCAGCCAAGAGTGGGGTGAGGCCCCTTATGGCTACACCTTC | CASSQEWGEAPYGYTF
TRBJ1-1 | NA | TRBV11-2 | NA | TGTGCCAGCAGCGTCCTGAGGATGAACACTGAAGCTTTCTTT | CASSVLRMNTEAFF
TRBJ1-2 | TRBD1 | TRBV5-1 | few | TGCGCCAGCAGCTTTGCTCCAGGGGGCTCTAACTATGGCTACACCTTC | CASSFAPGGSNYGYTF
TRBJ2-2 | TRBD1 | TRBV5-1 | many | TGCGCCAGCAGCTTTTCATACCGGGACAGTAACACCGGGGAGCTGTTTTTT | CASSFSYRDSNTGELFF
TRBJ2-1 | NA | TRBV30 | few | TGTGCCTGGAGTGCCGCGGGGCTCCACAATGAGCAGTTCTTC | CAWSAAGLHNEQFF
TRBJ2-1 | NA | TRBV9 | NA | TGTGCCAGCAGTCCGGGAGAATTATACAATGAGCAGTTCTTC | CASSPGELYNEQFF
TRBJ2-7 | NA | TRBV5-1 | few | TGCGCCAGCAGCTTGGTCACCCGAGGGGCGAGCTCCTACGAGCAGTACTTC | CASSLVTRGASSYEQYF
TRBJ2-5 | NA | TRBV4-1 | few | TGCGCCAGCAGCCAAGTGACCCGGTGGGAGACCCAGTACTTC | CASSQVTRWETQYF
TRBJ2-7 | TRBD2 | TRBV5-1 | NA | TGCGCCAGCAGCTTCGTTCCGGGAGGGAGCTACGAGCAGTCCTTC | CASSFVPGGSYEQSF
TRBJ1-4 | NA | TRBV20-1 | few | TGCAGTGCTAGCTGGGCGAGTATGGCAACTAATGAAAAACTGTTTTTT | CSASWASMATNEKLFF